Sequencing of this T cell receptor (beta chain) was carried out in a study of OX40 agonist ivuxolimab in advanced cancers. Whole-study context: Patients in dose escalation had liver, melanoma, kidney or head and neck cancers. General study findings and limits: Both blood CD4+ and CD8+ T cells showed clonal growth by week 6 at 0.1 to 3.0 mg/kg.

TCRdb keeps only in-frame clones here, not all; method: immunoSEQ multiplex PCR. The profile shows 100,000 to 150,000 clones, around 90% of them singletons. On this clone: The antigen remains undetermined.

Autoimmune disease history or systemic immunosuppression meant exclusion. V lost 7 bases, J lost 8 bases, and 23 bases lay in between. In germline, CDR1 is MNHNY, CDR2 SVGAGI (reference sequence). There are 15 residues in the CDR3. The V and J genes are TRBV6-6 and TRBJ1-2; D may be TRBD1 (5 bases). The specimen comprised CD4+ or CD8+ T cells sorted from blood, sampled in a trial of the OX40 agonist ivuxolimab. The source is an adult with an advanced solid tumor such as melanoma, head and neck, liver or kidney cancer. In DNA, the CDR3 is TGTGCCAGCACCCTAGGGACGGGGGAGTATTTAGGCTACACCTTC. Amino acids: CASTLGTGEYLGYTF.